This is a list of T cell receptor beta chains from one sample in a study of T cells in Graves' hyperthyroidism and ophthalmopathy. TCRdb redid the calling of the multiplex PCR reads with MiXCR, one entry per CDR3 protein. The sample consists of around 400,000 distinct CDR3 sequences, roughly 13% of them appearing once. Sequencing was carried out using blood. Receptors originate from a woman aged 18-29 years with Graves' hyperthyroidism. Both conserved end residues are part of each CDR3. Each record gives: V gene, J gene, clone size, D gene, CDR3 protein, CDR3 DNA. D genes are given only for firm matches. Clone size is not always given. Where it is, it says once, few, many or a class for expanded clones.

TRBV19	TRBJ2-7	few	NA	CASSWGDAYEQYF	TGTGCCAGTAGTTGGGGGGACGCCTACGAGCAGTACTTC
TRBV9	TRBJ1-3	few	NA	CASTKGRGSGNTIYF	TGTGCCAGCACCAAGGGGAGGGGCTCTGGAAACACCATATATTTT
TRBV12-3/TRBV12-4	TRBJ2-1	many	TRBD2	CASSLLAGTYNEQFF	TGTGCCAGCAGCCTACTAGCGGGTACCTACAATGAGCAGTTCTTC
TRBV7-3	TRBJ2-2	few	NA	CASSLSGGGTGELFF	TGTGCCAGCAGCTTATCGGGGGGCGGCACCGGGGAGCTGTTTTTT
TRBV28	TRBJ2-5	many	NA	CASTLSGEETQYF	TGTGCCAGCACCCTTAGTGGGGAAGAGACCCAGTACTTC
TRBV6-1	TRBJ2-5	many	TRBD2	CASSSGTAGLAGGYQETQYF	TGTGCCAGCAGTAGTGGGACAGCGGGACTAGCGGGGGGGTACCAAGAGACCCAGTACTTC
TRBV5-1	TRBJ2-3	NA	TRBD1	CASSLVGTGIPDTQYF	TGCGCCAGCAGCTTGGTCGGGACAGGGATTCCAGATACGCAGTATTTT
TRBV7-9	TRBJ1-5	many	NA	CASSRYPDSYSNQPQHF	TGTGCCAGCAGCCGCTACCCGGACAGCTATAGCAATCAGCCCCAGCATTTT
TRBV5-6	TRBJ2-1	many	TRBD2	CASSSLGAGGYEQFF	TGTGCCAGCAGCTCACTTGGGGCGGGAGGGTACGAGCAGTTCTTC
TRBV11-2	TRBJ2-1	many	TRBD2	CASSLGGLATNEQFF	TGTGCCAGCAGCTTAGGCGGACTAGCCACTAATGAGCAGTTCTTC
TRBV11-1	TRBJ2-5	many	NA	CASSLVGSRETQYF	TGTGCCAGCAGCTTAGTCGGGAGTCGGGAGACCCAGTACTTC
TRBV9	TRBJ1-1	many	TRBD1	CASSLRTGGGTEAFF	TGTGCCAGCAGCCTTCGGACAGGGGGAGGCACTGAAGCTTTCTTT
TRBV11-2	TRBJ1-5	many	TRBD1	CASSRTGVLGNQPQHF	TGTGCCAGCAGCCGTACAGGGGTATTGGGCAATCAGCCCCAGCATTTT
TRBV18	TRBJ1-1	many	NA	CASSPGMNTEAFF	TGTGCCAGCTCACCAGGGATGAACACTGAAGCTTTCTTT
TRBV10-3	TRBJ2-5	few	TRBD2	CAIRASGQETQYF	TGTGCCATCAGGGCTAGCGGACAAGAGACCCAGTACTTC
TRBV12-3/TRBV12-4	TRBJ1-6	many	NA	CASSPSQGGNSPLHF	TGTGCCAGCAGTCCCTCCCAGGGAGGGAATTCACCCCTCCACTTT
TRBV7-2	TRBJ2-1	many	NA	CASSASRFEQFF	TGTGCCAGCAGCGCATCAAGGTTTGAGCAGTTCTTC
TRBV29-1	TRBJ2-7	once	NA	CSVSRAGGFYEQYF	TGCAGCGTATCCCGGGCAGGGGGGTTCTACGAGCAGTACTTC
TRBV2	TRBJ1-6	many	TRBD1	CASSVETGKNSPLHF	TGTGCCAGCAGTGTGGAGACAGGGAAGAATTCACCCCTCCACTTT
TRBV18	TRBJ1-2	many	NA	CASSPTGSGAGYTF	TGTGCCAGCTCACCGACAGGATCGGGGGCTGGCTACACCTTC
TRBV2	TRBJ2-1	many	TRBD2	CASSDWTSGSASEQFF	TGTGCCAGCAGCGACTGGACTAGCGGGAGTGCCTCTGAGCAGTTCTTC
TRBV20-1	TRBJ2-1	many	NA	CSAEGQRNNNEQFF	TGCAGTGCTGAGGGCCAGCGGAACAACAATGAGCAGTTCTTC
TRBV28	TRBJ1-1	many	NA	CASSLLSTEAFF	TGTGCCAGCAGTTTATTGAGCACTGAAGCTTTCTTT
TRBV5-5	TRBJ2-6	many	NA	CASSFAGAGANVLTF	TGTGCCAGCAGCTTTGCCGGGGCTGGGGCCAACGTCCTGACTTTC
TRBV25-1	TRBJ1-1	many	NA	CASRNSFMNTEAFF	TGTGCCAGCAGAAACAGCTTTATGAACACTGAAGCTTTCTTT
TRBV2	TRBJ2-1	many	NA	CASSDARAYNEQFF	TGTGCCAGCAGTGATGCCAGGGCCTACAATGAGCAGTTCTTC